This T cell receptor (beta chain) was documented in a study of T cells in tumors after PD-1 blockade. Study details: Some patients also took daily vismodegib 150 mg during anti-PD-1 treatment. Mean per blood sample: about 100,000 templates (roughly 21,000-270,000), some 34,000 unique clonotypes. Findings and caveats of the study: Blood contained roughly 43% of the tumor's TCR clonotypes.

Of note for this clone: What it recognizes is unknown.

Profiled with immunoSEQ multiplex PCR; TCRdb holds only in-frame clones, not every one. The sample yields around 45,000 clones, roughly 80% seen once. Sequencing used PBMCs, obtained before anti-PD-1 therapy. This clonotype originated in a human donor with advanced basal cell or squamous cell carcinoma (not recorded which).

CDR3 loop: CASSTDSNQPQHF. In DNA form, the CDR3 reads TGTGCCAGCAGTACAGATAGCAATCAGCCCCAGCATTTT. The J gene is TRBJ1-5, the V gene TRBV6-4; D remains ambiguous. The CDR3 runs 13 residues. The V end was cut by 5 bases, the J end by 0 bases, with 5 bases between. From germline, CDR1 is MRHNA and CDR2 SNTAGT.